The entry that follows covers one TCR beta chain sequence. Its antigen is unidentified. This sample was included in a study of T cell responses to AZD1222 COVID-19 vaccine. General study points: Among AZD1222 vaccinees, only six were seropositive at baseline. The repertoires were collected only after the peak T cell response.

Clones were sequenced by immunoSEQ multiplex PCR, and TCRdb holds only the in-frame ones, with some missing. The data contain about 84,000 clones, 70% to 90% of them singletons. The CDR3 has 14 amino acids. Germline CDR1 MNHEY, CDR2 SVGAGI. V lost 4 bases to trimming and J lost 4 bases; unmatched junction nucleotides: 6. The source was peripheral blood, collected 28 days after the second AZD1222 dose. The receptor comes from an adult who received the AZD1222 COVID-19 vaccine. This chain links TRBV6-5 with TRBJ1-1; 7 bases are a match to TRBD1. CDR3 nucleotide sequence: TGTGCCAGCAGTTCAGTGACAGGGTCCACTGAAGCTTTCTTT. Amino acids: CASSSVTGSTEAFF.